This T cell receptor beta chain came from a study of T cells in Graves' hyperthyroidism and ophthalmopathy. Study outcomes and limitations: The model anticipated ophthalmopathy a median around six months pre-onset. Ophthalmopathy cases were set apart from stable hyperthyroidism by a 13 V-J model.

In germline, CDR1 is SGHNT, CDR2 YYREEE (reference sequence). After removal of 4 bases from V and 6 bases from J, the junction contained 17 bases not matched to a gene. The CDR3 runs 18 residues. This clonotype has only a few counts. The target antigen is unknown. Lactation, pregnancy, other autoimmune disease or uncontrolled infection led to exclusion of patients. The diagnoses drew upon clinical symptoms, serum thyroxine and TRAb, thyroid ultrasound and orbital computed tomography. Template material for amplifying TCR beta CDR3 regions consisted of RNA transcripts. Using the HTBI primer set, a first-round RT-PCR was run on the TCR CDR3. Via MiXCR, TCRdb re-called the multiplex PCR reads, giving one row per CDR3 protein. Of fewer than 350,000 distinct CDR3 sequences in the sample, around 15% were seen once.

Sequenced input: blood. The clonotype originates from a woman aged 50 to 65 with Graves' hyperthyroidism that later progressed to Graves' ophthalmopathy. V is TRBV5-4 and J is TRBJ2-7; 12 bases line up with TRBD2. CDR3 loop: CASSPVWTSGMYTPEQYF. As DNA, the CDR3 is TGTGCCAGCAGCCCAGTGTGGACTAGCGGGATGTATACGCCCGAGCAGTACTTC.